The T cell receptor beta chain described here comes from a study of T cells in localized non-small cell lung cancer. Study-wide findings and caveats: Compared with tumor, uninvolved adjacent lung displayed greater T cell clonality, ranking highest overall. Sequencing covered just one tumor region, so heterogeneity cannot be ruled out. In adjacent lung, a median roughly 53 of the top 100 tumor clones were found.

Here immunoSEQ multiplex PCR was the method, and the copy in TCRdb shows in-frame clones only, minus some. This sample has about 70,000 clones, with 80% to 90% found just once. In germline, CDR1 is MRHNA, CDR2 SNTAGT. CDR3 length: 15 residues. With 8 bases clipped from V and 4 bases from J, the junction kept 10 bases outside the gene matches. As to this clone: Its antigen remains unidentified.

This specimen was peripheral blood, taken before any cancer treatment. The receptor was derived from a male donor aged 60 or older with stage III squamous cell lung carcinoma. This chain joins TRBV6-4 and TRBJ2-5, with TRBD2 matching over 10 bases. The CDR3 coding sequence is TGTGCCAGCCGGCTCAGCGGGGGGGCCGGAGAGACCCAGTACTTC. Protein: CASRLSGGAGETQYF.